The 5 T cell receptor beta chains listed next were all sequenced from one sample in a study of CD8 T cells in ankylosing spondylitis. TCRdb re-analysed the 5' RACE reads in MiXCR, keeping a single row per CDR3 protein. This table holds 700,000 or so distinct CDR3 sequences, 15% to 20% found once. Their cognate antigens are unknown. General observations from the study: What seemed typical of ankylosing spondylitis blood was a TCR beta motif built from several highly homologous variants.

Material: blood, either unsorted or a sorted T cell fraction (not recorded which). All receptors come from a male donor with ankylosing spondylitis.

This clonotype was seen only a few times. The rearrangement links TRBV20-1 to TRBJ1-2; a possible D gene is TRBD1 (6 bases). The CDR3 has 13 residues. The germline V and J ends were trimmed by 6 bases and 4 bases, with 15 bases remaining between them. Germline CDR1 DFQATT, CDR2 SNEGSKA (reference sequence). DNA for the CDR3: TGCAGTGCAGGAGAACAGGGCCTCTATGGCTACACCTTC. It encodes CSAGEQGLYGYTF.

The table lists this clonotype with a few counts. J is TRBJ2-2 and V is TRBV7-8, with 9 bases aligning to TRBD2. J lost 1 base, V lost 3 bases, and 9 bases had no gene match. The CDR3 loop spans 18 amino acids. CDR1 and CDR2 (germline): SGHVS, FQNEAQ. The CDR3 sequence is CASSFRASSGGNTGELFF. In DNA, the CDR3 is TGTGCCAGCAGCTTCCGGGCCAGTAGCGGGGGGAACACCGGGGAGCTGTTTTTT.

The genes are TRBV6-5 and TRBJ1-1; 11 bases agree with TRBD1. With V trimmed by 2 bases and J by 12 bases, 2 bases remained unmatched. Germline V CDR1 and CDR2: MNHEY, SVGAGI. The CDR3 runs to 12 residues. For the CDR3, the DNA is TGTGCCAGCAGTTACGGGACAGGGGGTACTTTCTTT. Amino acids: CASSYGTGGTFF.

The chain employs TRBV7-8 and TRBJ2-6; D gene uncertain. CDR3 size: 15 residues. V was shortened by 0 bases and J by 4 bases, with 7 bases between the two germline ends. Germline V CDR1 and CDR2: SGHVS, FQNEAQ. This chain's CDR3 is CASSLALGGANVLTF. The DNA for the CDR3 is TGTGCCAGCAGCTTAGCCCTGGGGGGGGCCAACGTCCTGACTTTC.

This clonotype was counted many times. Here the CDR3 reads CSVEAGTDTQYF. DNA for the CDR3: TGCAGCGTTGAGGCAGGCACAGATACGCAGTATTTT. This chain connects TRBV29-1 to TRBJ2-3, with D uncertain. Germline values: CDR1 SQVTM, CDR2 ANQGSEA. Trimming shortened V by 3 bases and J by 1 base, and 5 bases separated the two germline ends. This CDR3 contains 12 residues.